The source of this T cell receptor beta chain is a study of shared clonotypes between healthy human individuals. Study-wide context: Plates per donor: three CD4 naive, three CD4 memory, two CD8 naive, one CD8 memory.

The naive CD8 fraction comprised CD45RO-negative cells positively selected for CCR7 and excluded terminally differentiated effector memory CD45RA+ cells. Study results and caveats: Memory subsets generally showed smaller estimated richness than naive subsets did. Depth was large, yet rarefaction showed that sorted-subset sequencing was incomplete.

Profiled with immunoSEQ multiplex PCR; TCRdb holds only in-frame clones, not every one. In the table there are hundreds of thousands of clones, about 96% of which are singletons. Note on this clone: Its specificity is unknown.

Germline CDR1 is MDHEN and CDR2 is SYDVKM. Trimming cost V 2 bases and J 3 bases; bases outside gene matches: 2. The CDR3 has 16 amino acids. The chain links TRBV28 to TRBJ2-5; TRBD2 aligns across 14 bases. This TCR derives from a woman aged 25 to 39 in good health. Sequenced input: naive CD8+ T cells sorted from blood. For the CDR3, the DNA is TGTGCCAGCAGTTTAAAGGGACTAGCGGGAGAAGAGACCCAGTACTTC. Amino acid sequence: CASSLKGLAGEETQYF.